This TCR beta chain was captured by sequencing in a study of CXCR3-negative and CXCR3-positive naive CD8 T cells. Study-wide context: Per-library TRB read counts averaged about 1.5 +/- 0.3 million, adding up to 120 million to 150 million in total.

Libraries of TRB cDNA were made by 5' RACE and carried UMIs. For each CDR3 protein, TCRdb gives one entry from its re-call of the 5' RACE reads, without DNA. Its listing shows around 50,000 distinct CDR3 sequences. General study findings and limits: Similar TRBV-TRBJ gene usage was seen in naive CXCR3-negative and CXCR3-positive cells, but not in memory cells.

CDR3 size: 13 residues. Germline loops: CDR1 MDHEN, CDR2 SYDVKM. On this clonotype itself: Its cognate antigen is unknown.

This TCR was sampled from a human donor in good health. Some clones in this sample may be carry-over from other donors' samples. J is TRBJ2-1 and V is TRBV28; no DNA is available, so the TRBD1 call from TCRdb remains unchecked. Sequencing input: naive CXCR3- CD8+ T cells from blood. Subset denoted: CD45RO-CCR7+CD27+CD95- naive CD8+ T cells lacking CXCR3 (TNR3-). The CDR3 loop is CASSLEQVNEQFF.